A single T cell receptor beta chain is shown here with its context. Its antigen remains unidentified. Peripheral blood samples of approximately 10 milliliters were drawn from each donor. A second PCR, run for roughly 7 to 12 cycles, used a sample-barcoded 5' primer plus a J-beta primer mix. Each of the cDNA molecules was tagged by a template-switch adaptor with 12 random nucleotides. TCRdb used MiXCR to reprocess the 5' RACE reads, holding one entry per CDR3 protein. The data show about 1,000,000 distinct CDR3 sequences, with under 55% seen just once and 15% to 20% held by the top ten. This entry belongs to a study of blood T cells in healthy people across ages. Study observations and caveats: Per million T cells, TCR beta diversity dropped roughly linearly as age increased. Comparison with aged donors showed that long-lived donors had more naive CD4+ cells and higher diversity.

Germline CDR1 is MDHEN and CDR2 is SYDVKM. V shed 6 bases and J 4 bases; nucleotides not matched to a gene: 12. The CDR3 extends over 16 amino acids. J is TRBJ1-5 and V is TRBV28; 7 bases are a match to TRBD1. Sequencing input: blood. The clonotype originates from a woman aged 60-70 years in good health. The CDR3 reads CASSPYRGPFNQPQHF. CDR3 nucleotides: TGTGCCAGCAGCCCATACAGGGGACCCTTTAATCAGCCCCAGCATTTT.